A single sample is the source of the 8 T cell receptor beta chains below, sequenced in a study of cytomegalovirus exposure and HLA in healthy donors. It was with 60 Vbeta and 13 Jbeta primers that the PCR ran. Profiled with immunoSEQ multiplex PCR; TCRdb holds only in-frame clones, not every one. The sample carries fewer than 250,000 clones, about four fifths recorded once. The specimen sequenced was PBMCs. The receptors shown here come from a woman in her fifties or sixties in good health and CMV-seropositive.

V and J are TRBV6-5 and TRBJ2-7; 8 positions agree with TRBD1. CDR1 is MNHEY and CDR2 is SVGAGI in the germline V gene. Trimming took 8 bases from V and 3 from J; bases not matched to a gene: 9. This CDR3 has 14 amino acids. CDR3 DNA: TGTGCCAGCGGGGCGACAGGGGCCTTCTACGAGCAGTACTTC. Translated, it gives CASGATGAFYEQYF.

The chain combines TRBV5-1 with TRBJ2-1, with a weak D call TRBD1 (6 bases). V was shortened by 0 bases and J by 9 bases, with 22 bases between the two germline ends. The CDR3 extends over 17 amino acids. Germline CDR1 is SGHRS and CDR2 is YFSETQ. Here the CDR3 reads CASSLGSDSMLGFEQFF. CDR3 coding DNA: TGCGCCAGCAGCTTGGGATCGGACAGTATGTTGGGGTTTGAGCAGTTCTTC.

V and J are TRBV4-1 and TRBJ2-1, with D tentatively TRBD2 (6 bases). V was pared by 1 base and J by 8 bases, with 15 bases between. This CDR3 contains 15 residues. Germline values: CDR1 MGHRA, CDR2 YSYEKL. Here the CDR3 reads CASSQVLVRGYEQFF. CDR3 in DNA: TGCGCCAGCAGCCAAGTACTCGTTCGGGGGTATGAGCAGTTCTTC.

The rearrangement joins TRBV25-1 to TRBJ2-7; D possibly corresponds to TRBD1 (7 bases). The CDR3 consists of 13 residues. Germline assignment: CDR1 MGHDK and CDR2 SYGVNS. V dropped 10 bases and J dropped 3 bases, with 16 bases sitting between them. The CDR3 spells CATRGDNSYEQYF. CDR3 bases: TGTGCCACCAGGGGGGACAACAGCTACGAGCAGTACTTC.

The chain is built from TRBV6-4 and TRBJ1-1; 7 nucleotides match TRBD1. CDR3 size: 13 residues. In germline, CDR1 is MRHNA, CDR2 SNTAGT. Trimming removed 0 bases from V and 6 bases from J; junction bases left unmatched: 1. The CDR3 coding sequence is TGTGCCAGCAGTGACTCGGACAGGTCTGAAGCTTTCTTT. It encodes CASSDSDRSEAFF.

This clone was observed many times. The chain employs TRBV2 and TRBJ1-1, with D tentatively TRBD1 (5 bases). This CDR3 spans 15 amino acids. The ends were cut back, 7 bases at V and 0 bases at J, with 15 bases in the middle. Germline loops: CDR1 SNHLY, CDR2 FYNNEI. CDR3 sequence (DNA): TGTGCCAGCACAGTGGGGCGTTCGATGAACACTGAAGCTTTCTTT. Protein sequence: CASTVGRSMNTEAFF. The complete variable domain, with remaining parts taken from reference TRBV2 and TRBJ1-1, reads EPEVTQTPSHQVTQMGQEVILRCVPISNHLYFYWYRQILGQKVEFLVSFYNNEISEKSEIFDDQFSVERPDGSNFTLKIRSTKLEDSAMYFCASTVGRSMNTEAFFGQGTRLTVV.

CDR3 coding DNA: TGTGCCAGCTCACGCGAGGTTTACTCACCCCTCCACTTT. Translating it yields CASSREVYSPLHF. This rearrangement joins TRBV18 to TRBJ1-6; D unresolved. The germline V gene encodes CDR1 KGHSH and CDR2 LQKENI. V was trimmed by 4 bases and J by 10 bases, leaving 11 bases between them. This CDR3 has 13 amino acids.

A single count supports this clone. The chain employs TRBV23-1 and TRBJ2-2; D is perhaps TRBD2 (5 bases). TRBV23-1 is recorded as an ORF, its role being uncertain. Trimming took off 4 bases at V and 0 bases at J, with 12 bases between the two ends. This CDR3 spans 16 amino acids. The CDR3 bases are TGCGCCAGCAGTCGCCCGAACGGGACGAACACCGGGGAGCTGTTTTTT. Its protein is CASSRPNGTNTGELFF.